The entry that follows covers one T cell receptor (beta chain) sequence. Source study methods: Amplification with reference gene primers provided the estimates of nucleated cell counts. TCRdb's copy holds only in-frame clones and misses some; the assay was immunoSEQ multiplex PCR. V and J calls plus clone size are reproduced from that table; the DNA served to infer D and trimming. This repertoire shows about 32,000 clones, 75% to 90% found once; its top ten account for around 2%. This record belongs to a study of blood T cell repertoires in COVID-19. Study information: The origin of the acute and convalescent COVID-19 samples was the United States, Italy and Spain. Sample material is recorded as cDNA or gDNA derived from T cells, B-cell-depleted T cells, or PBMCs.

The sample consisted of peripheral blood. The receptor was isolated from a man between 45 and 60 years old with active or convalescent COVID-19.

The DNA for the CDR3 is TGTGCCATCAGTGATCAGGACAACGGATCATATCAGCCCCAGCATTTT. Encoded protein: CAISDQDNGSYQPQHF. The rearrangement links TRBV10-3 to TRBJ1-5, with a tentative D call TRBD1 (5 bases). The CDR3 length is 16 residues. Germline assignment: CDR1 ENHRY and CDR2 SYGVKD. V lost 3 bases and J lost 5, with 17 bases in between.